The source of this TCR beta chain is a study of blood T cell repertoires in COVID-19. For the study at large: The samples span acute and convalescent COVID-19 from the United States, Italy and Spain. From T cells, B-cell-depleted T cells, or PBMCs came the material, which was cDNA or gDNA.

This clone occurred a few times. The data were produced by immunoSEQ multiplex PCR, yet TCRdb's version contains in-frame clones alone and is incomplete. Seen here are approximately 170,000 clones, about 88% observed once, and the top ten hold roughly 2%. The TCR sequence derives from a man aged 18 to 29 who had recovered from COVID-19. Source material: peripheral blood.

CDR3 coding DNA: TGTGCCAGCAGCCCCGCGGGAGGAGTCTACGAGCAGTACTTC. Translated, it gives CASSPAGGVYEQYF. The gene calls are TRBV9 and TRBJ2-7, with TRBD2 matching over 8 bases. The CDR3 runs to 14 residues. Germline V gene lookup returns CDR1 SGDLS and CDR2 YYNGEE. With 4 bases clipped from V and 3 bases from J, the junction kept 6 bases outside the gene matches.